These 27 T cell receptor beta chains came from one sample sequenced in a study of blood T cell repertoires in COVID-19. Sequencing was performed with immunoSEQ multiplex PCR; in TCRdb, only in-frame clones are kept and a portion is missing. The sample records about 150,000 clones, 75% to 90% being singletons. Sample: peripheral blood. The source is a woman aged 55-69 years with active COVID-19.

The chain has TRBV5-1 and TRBJ1-4, with D hard to call. The CDR3 consists of 15 residues. V dropped 4 bases and J dropped 8 bases, with 18 bases sitting between them. Germline CDR1 reads SGHRS; CDR2 reads YFSETQ. The CDR3 protein is CASSRGVEGGEKLFF. CDR3 nucleotide sequence: TGCGCCAGCAGCCGCGGTGTTGAGGGCGGCGAAAAACTGTTTTTT.

The chain has TRBV19 and TRBJ1-5, with TRBD1 matching over 9 bases. The CDR3 has 16 amino acids. Unmatched junction bases numbered 5, after V lost 5 bases and J lost 0 bases. Germline lookup yields CDR1 LNHDA and CDR2 SQIVND (reference sequence). The CDR3 here is CASSLRDRVSNQPQHF. The CDR3, as DNA: TGTGCCAGTAGTCTCCGGGACAGGGTTAGCAATCAGCCCCAGCATTTT.

This clone was detected once. This chain joins TRBV18 and TRBJ2-1; TRBD2 aligns across 7 bases. V dropped 0 bases and J dropped 1; count of bases not matched to a gene: 3. In germline, CDR1 is KGHSH, CDR2 LQKENI. CDR3 length equals 16 residues. CDR3 in amino acids: CASSPPLAESYNEQFF. In nucleotides, the CDR3 is TGTGCCAGCTCACCACCGCTAGCGGAATCCTACAATGAGCAGTTCTTC.

This rearrangement joins TRBV5-6 to TRBJ1-5; 9 positions agree with TRBD1. The CDR3 totals 15 residues. Germline trimming cut 4 bases from V and 3 bases from J; bases unmatched to any gene: 5. Germline V gene sequence: CDR1 SGHDT, CDR2 YYEEEE. The DNA of the CDR3 is TGTGCCAGCAGCCTCGGGACAGGGACCAATCAGCCCCAGCATTTT. Its translation is CASSLGTGTNQPQHF.

CDR3 region: CAWSSRAGENEQFF. As DNA, the CDR3 is TGTGCCTGGAGCTCGAGGGCGGGAGAGAATGAGCAGTTCTTC. This sequence joins TRBV30 and TRBJ2-1, with 7 bases lining up with TRBD2. The CDR3 sequence is 14 residues long. CDR1 is GTSNPN and CDR2 is SVGIG in the germline V gene (reference sequence). The trim removed 3 bases at V and 7 bases at J, leaving 9 bases unmatched.

This sequence joins TRBV2 and TRBJ2-1; 10 bases are shared with TRBD1. The trim removed 7 bases at V and 4 bases at J, leaving 7 bases unmatched. The CDR3 sequence is 15 residues long. Germline V gene lookup returns CDR1 SNHLY and CDR2 FYNNEI. The DNA for the CDR3 is TGTGCCAGCACGGCGGGGACAGGGGTTTACAATGAGCAGTTCTTC. Its translation is CASTAGTGVYNEQFF.

The CDR3 region is CASSLAPGQPQHF. The CDR3, as DNA: TGTGCCAGCAGCTTGGCCCCGGGTCAGCCCCAGCATTTT. This sequence joins TRBV5-6 and TRBJ1-5; no firm D call. The CDR3 runs 13 residues. The germline V gene encodes CDR1 SGHDT and CDR2 YYEEEE. V was clipped by 0 bases and J by 6 bases, with 7 bases between them.

The chain employs TRBV6-5 and TRBJ2-7; no clear D. The CDR3 contains 13 residues. The germline gives CDR1 MNHEY, CDR2 SVGAGI. Trimming left V 6 bases short and J 5 bases short, with 14 bases between. CDR3 coding DNA: TGTGCCAGCAGAGGCCCCGGAGCCCACGAGCAGTACTTC. This gives the protein CASRGPGAHEQYF.

The chain uses TRBV5-4 and TRBJ2-1, with D perhaps matching TRBD2 (7 bases). Germline V gives CDR1 SGHNT, CDR2 YYREEE (reference sequence). This CDR3 region has 15 residues. V was pared by 5 bases and J by 7 bases, with 19 bases between. The DNA for the CDR3 is TGTGCCAGCAGTCCACAGGGCGGGAGAGGAAATGAGCAGTTCTTC. It translates to CASSPQGGRGNEQFF.

The chain uses TRBV28 and TRBJ2-5; 7 nucleotides align to TRBD1. V gave up 6 bases and J gave up 2 bases; unmatched junction bases: 9. Germline CDR1 reads MDHEN; CDR2 reads SYDVKM. This CDR3 spans 15 amino acids. The CDR3, as DNA: TGTGCCAGCAGCCGTTATGGGACAGTACAAGAGACCCAGTACTTC. Protein sequence: CASSRYGTVQETQYF.

V and J are TRBV4-3 and TRBJ2-3; D call uncertain. V was trimmed by 1 base and J by 6 bases, leaving 11 bases between them. The CDR3 covers 14 residues. The germline gives CDR1 LGHNA, CDR2 YSLEER. CDR3 in amino acids: CASSQGHLIDTQYF. The CDR3 DNA is TGCGCCAGCAGCCAAGGGCACCTGATTGATACGCAGTATTTT.

The rearrangement uses TRBV9 and TRBJ1-1, with 11 bases that match TRBD1. After removal of 4 bases from V and 8 bases from J, the junction contained 4 bases not matched to a gene. The CDR3 totals 13 residues. Germline V gives CDR1 SGDLS, CDR2 YYNGEE. The CDR3 DNA reads TGTGCCAGCAGCCCTCGGACAGGGGGCGAAGCTTTCTTT. As protein: CASSPRTGGEAFF.

The chain uses TRBV18 and TRBJ1-6; 8 bases are shared with TRBD1. Germline assignment: CDR1 KGHSH and CDR2 LQKENI. With V trimmed by 3 bases and J by 7 bases, 8 bases remained unmatched. CDR3 size: 16 residues. CDR3 bases: TGTGCCAGCTCACCGGACAGGGCCGGGGGGAATTCACCCCTCCACTTT. Translated, it gives CASSPDRAGGNSPLHF.

V usage is TRBV6-2 or TRBV6-3 and J usage is TRBJ1-1, with D unresolved. V was cut by 2 bases and J by 1 base, with 8 bases left in between. Germline loops: CDR1 MNHEY, CDR2 SVGEGT. The CDR3 consists of 14 residues. CDR3 nucleotides: TGTGCCAGCAGTTACATAGTTGCGAACACTGAAGCTTTCTTT. This translates into CASSYIVANTEAFF.

This sequence joins TRBV7-2 and TRBJ2-2, with 12 bases matching TRBD2. Germline lookup yields CDR1 SGHTA and CDR2 FQGNSA. This CDR3 spans 16 amino acids. J was trimmed by 8 bases and V by 2 bases; bases with no gene match: 6. The CDR3: CASSLSTSGSGGELFF. The CDR3 DNA reads TGTGCCAGCAGCTTATCGACTAGCGGGAGTGGTGGGGAGCTGTTTTTT.

The gene calls are TRBV11-2 and TRBJ2-1; TRBD2 matches at 11 bases. The CDR3 is 15 residues long. Germline lookup yields CDR1 SGHAT and CDR2 FQNNGV. The V gene end was trimmed by 5 bases and the J gene end by 7 bases; junction bases not matched to a gene: 7. The chain's CDR3 is CASSGTSGRKNEQFF. CDR3 in DNA: TGTGCCAGCAGCGGAACTAGCGGGAGAAAGAATGAGCAGTTCTTC.

The rearrangement uses TRBV4-2 and TRBJ1-5; a possible D gene is TRBD1 (6 bases). CDR1 is LGHNA and CDR2 is YNFKEQ in the germline V gene. The CDR3 has 15 residues. V shed 4 bases and J shed 5 bases, with 15 bases lying between them. Written as DNA, the CDR3 is TGTGCCAGCAGCCGCGACAGGTCGGGCGATCAGCCCCAGCATTTT. Translated, it gives CASSRDRSGDQPQHF.

This clone was detected once. The J gene is TRBJ2-5, the V gene TRBV3-1 (or the pseudogene TRBV3-2), with 10 bases aligning to TRBD2. The CDR3 length is 15 residues. Looked up from germline, CDR1 is LGHDT and CDR2 is YNNKEL (reference sequence). With 3 bases clipped from V and 0 bases from J, the junction kept 1 base outside the gene matches. The CDR3 loop is CASSQGLANQETQYF. The CDR3 nucleotides are TGTGCCAGCAGCCAGGGACTAGCGAACCAAGAGACCCAGTACTTC.

The chain has TRBV30 and TRBJ1-2; 7 nucleotides match TRBD1. CDR3 length: 12 amino acids. Germline V gives CDR1 GTSNPN, CDR2 SVGIG (reference sequence). The J segment lost 4 bases and the V segment lost 4 bases, leaving 3 bases of the junction unmatched. This CDR3 reads CAWTGQSYGYTF. DNA for the CDR3: TGTGCCTGGACGGGACAGAGCTATGGCTACACCTTC.

The chain joins TRBV9 to TRBJ2-1, with 8 bases lining up with TRBD2. CDR1 and CDR2 (germline): SGDLS, YYNGEE. V lost 0 bases and J lost 7; bases outside the gene matches: 0. This CDR3 has 13 residues. CDR3 sequence: CASSVGGRNEQFF. DNA for the CDR3: TGTGCCAGCAGCGTAGGCGGGAGGAATGAGCAGTTCTTC.

The CDR3 reads CASSLRRAQETQYF. For the CDR3, the DNA is TGTGCCAGCAGCTTAAGGCGGGCTCAAGAGACCCAGTACTTC. The V and J genes are TRBV11-2 and TRBJ2-5; TRBD2 is a possible D gene (5 bases). The CDR3 has 14 residues. V gave up 2 bases and J gave up 2 bases, with 9 bases separating them. The germline V gene encodes CDR1 SGHAT and CDR2 FQNNGV.

The chain is built from TRBV30 and TRBJ2-1; 8 bases are a match to TRBD2. Per germline, CDR1 GTSNPN and CDR2 SVGIG (reference sequence). The CDR3 spans 18 residues. V gave up 4 bases and J gave up 0 bases; unmatched junction bases: 14. The chain's CDR3 is CAWKIGTSGPSSYNEQFF. The CDR3 nucleotides read TGTGCCTGGAAGATCGGAACTAGCGGTCCTAGCTCCTACAATGAGCAGTTCTTC.

The chain couples TRBV7-2 to TRBJ1-3, with D perhaps matching TRBD1 (6 bases). This CDR3 comprises 16 residues. CDR1 and CDR2 (germline): SGHTA, FQGNSA. V lost 5 bases and J 0 bases, leaving 14 bases between the germline ends. CDR3: CASSPRGGDSGNTIYF. Here the CDR3 DNA reads TGTGCCAGCAGCCCTCGCGGGGGCGACTCTGGAAACACCATATATTTT.

The genes are TRBV28 and TRBJ1-3; no firm D call. This CDR3 contains 16 residues. With 1 base removed from V and 1 base from J, the gap between germline ends came to 11 bases. Germline lookup yields CDR1 MDHEN and CDR2 SYDVKM. CDR3 in amino acids: CASSLLSGRSGNTIYF. CDR3 DNA: TGTGCCAGCAGTTTATTGAGTGGGAGATCTGGAAACACCATATATTTT. Drawing the rest from reference TRBV28 and TRBJ1-3, the complete variable domain is DVKVTQSSRYLVKRTGEKVFLECVQDMDHENMFWYRQDPGLGLRLIYFSYDVKMKEKGDIPEGYSVSREKKERFSLILESASTNQTSMYLCASSLLSGRSGNTIYFGEGSWLTVV.

As regards this clone: The same CDR3 is also encoded by other DNA sequences in this sample. The chain recombines TRBV7-9 with TRBJ2-5; TRBD2 is a possible D gene (5 bases). Germline values: CDR1 SEHNR, CDR2 FQNEAQ (reference sequence). The germline V and J ends were trimmed by 2 bases and 5 bases, with 6 bases remaining between them. This CDR3 spans 12 amino acids. CDR3 region: CASSLRGETQYF. The CDR3 coding sequence is TGTGCCAGCAGCTTACGCGGGGAGACCCAGTACTTC. The full variable domain, rest sourced from reference TRBV7-9 and TRBJ2-5, is DTGVSQNPRHKITKRGQNVTFRCDPISEHNRLYWYRQTLGQGPEFLTYFQNEAQLEKSRLLSDRFSAERPKGSFSTLEIQRTEQGDSAMYLCASSLRGETQYFGPGTRLLVL.

The rearrangement joins TRBV9 to TRBJ2-3; D is uncertain. Per the germline V gene, CDR1 is SGDLS and CDR2 is YYNGEE. The germline V and J ends were trimmed by 4 bases and 0 bases, with 9 bases remaining between them. The CDR3 spans 14 residues. CDR3 nucleotide sequence: TGTGCCAGCAGCCTTCGGGTTAGCACAGATACGCAGTATTTT. Translation gives CASSLRVSTDTQYF.

V is TRBV7-5 and J is TRBJ2-7; TRBD2 is the table's D call and was not checked against the DNA. TRBV7-5 is a known pseudogene. This CDR3 is built from 20 residues. The CDR3 sequence: CVRSYGLQGTSGNPLYEQYF. The CDR3 DNA reads TGTGTCAGAAGCTATGGCCTCCAGGGGACTAGCGGGAACCCCCTCTACGAGCAGTACTTC.